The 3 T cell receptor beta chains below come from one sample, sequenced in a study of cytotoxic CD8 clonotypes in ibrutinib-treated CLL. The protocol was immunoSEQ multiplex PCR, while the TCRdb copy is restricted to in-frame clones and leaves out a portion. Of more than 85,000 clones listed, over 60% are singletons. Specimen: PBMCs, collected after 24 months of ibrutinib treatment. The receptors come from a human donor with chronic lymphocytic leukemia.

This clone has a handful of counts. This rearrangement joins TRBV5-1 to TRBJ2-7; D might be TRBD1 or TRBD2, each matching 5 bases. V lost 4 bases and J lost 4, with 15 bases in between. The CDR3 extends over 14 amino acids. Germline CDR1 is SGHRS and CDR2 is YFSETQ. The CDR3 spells CASSHWDRIYEQYF. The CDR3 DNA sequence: TGCGCCAGCAGCCACTGGGACCGGATATACGAGCAGTACTTC.

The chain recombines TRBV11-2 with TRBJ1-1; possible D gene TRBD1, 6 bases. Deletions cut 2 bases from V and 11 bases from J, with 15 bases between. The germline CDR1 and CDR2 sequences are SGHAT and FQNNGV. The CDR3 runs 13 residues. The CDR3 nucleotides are TGTGCCAGCAGCTTAATGGGGGCGGGGTATGCTTTCTTT. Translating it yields CASSLMGAGYAFF.

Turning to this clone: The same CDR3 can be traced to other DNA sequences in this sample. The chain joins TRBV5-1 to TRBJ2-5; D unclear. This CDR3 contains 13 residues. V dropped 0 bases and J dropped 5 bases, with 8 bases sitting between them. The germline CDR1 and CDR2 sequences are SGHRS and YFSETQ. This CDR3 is CASSLGVQETQYF. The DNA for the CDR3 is TGCGCCAGCAGCTTGGGAGTCCAGGAGACCCAGTACTTC.